This section outlines one TCR beta chain sequence together with its context. Antigen specificity is unknown. The CDR3 is 14 residues long. Between the trimmed V and J ends, which lost 1 base and 9 bases, there was a span of 13 bases. Germline CDR1 LGHDT, CDR2 YNNKEL (reference sequence). The data were taken from a study of blood T cells in healthy people across ages. Notes on the study in general: There were more naive CD4+ cells and higher diversity in long-lived donors than in aged donors. For the donors, CMV status was unknown and possibly confounded expanded clonotype changes.

Through a sample-barcoded 5' primer and a J-beta primer mix, a second PCR was run for about 6 to 12 cycles. The template-switch adaptor was a 5' adaptor with 12 random nucleotides. It tagged each cDNA molecule. There were at least 2.5 million CDR3-containing paired-end reads obtained from each sample. TCRdb used MiXCR to reprocess the 5' RACE reads, holding one entry per CDR3 protein. Of around 690,000 distinct CDR3 sequences listed, about 54% are singletons. The receptor comes from a man aged 60-69 years in good health. V usage is TRBV3-1 and J usage is TRBJ2-1; perhaps TRBD2 as D (6 bases). The sequenced sample consisted of blood. The CDR3 DNA follows: TGTGCCAGCAGCCAAGGAACGACTAGTTTTGAGCAGTTCTTC. Its protein is CASSQGTTSFEQFF.